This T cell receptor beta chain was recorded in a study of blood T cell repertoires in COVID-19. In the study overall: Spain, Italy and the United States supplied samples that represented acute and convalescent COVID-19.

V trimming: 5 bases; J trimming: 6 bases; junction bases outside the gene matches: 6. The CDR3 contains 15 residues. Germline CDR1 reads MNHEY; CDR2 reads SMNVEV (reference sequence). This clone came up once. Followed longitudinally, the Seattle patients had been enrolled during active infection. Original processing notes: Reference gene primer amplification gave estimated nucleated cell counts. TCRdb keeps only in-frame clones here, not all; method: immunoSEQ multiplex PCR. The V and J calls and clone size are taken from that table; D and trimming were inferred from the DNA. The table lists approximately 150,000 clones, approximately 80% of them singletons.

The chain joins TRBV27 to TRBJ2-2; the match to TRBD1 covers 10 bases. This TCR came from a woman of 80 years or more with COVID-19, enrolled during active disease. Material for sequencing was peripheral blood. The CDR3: CASSTGQGQAGELFF. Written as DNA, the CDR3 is TGTGCCAGCAGTACGGGACAGGGGCAGGCCGGGGAGCTGTTTTTT.